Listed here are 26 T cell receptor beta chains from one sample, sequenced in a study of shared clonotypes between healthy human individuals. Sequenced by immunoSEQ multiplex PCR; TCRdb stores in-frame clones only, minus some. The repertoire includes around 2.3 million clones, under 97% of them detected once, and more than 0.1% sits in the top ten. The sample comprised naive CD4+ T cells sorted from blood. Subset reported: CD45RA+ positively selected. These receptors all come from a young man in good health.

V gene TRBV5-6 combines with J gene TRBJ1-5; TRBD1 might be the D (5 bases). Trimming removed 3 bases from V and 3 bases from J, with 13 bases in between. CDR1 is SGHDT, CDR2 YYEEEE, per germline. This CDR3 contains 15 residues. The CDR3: CASSSIMGLNQPQHF. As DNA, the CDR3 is TGTGCCAGCAGCTCTATAATGGGGCTCAATCAGCCCCAGCATTTT.

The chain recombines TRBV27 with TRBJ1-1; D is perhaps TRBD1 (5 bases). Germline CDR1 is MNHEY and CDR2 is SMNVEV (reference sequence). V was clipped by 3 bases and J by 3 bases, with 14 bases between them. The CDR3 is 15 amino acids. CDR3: CASSFSPGRDTEAFF. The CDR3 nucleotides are TGTGCCAGCAGTTTTTCCCCAGGGCGCGACACTGAAGCTTTCTTT.

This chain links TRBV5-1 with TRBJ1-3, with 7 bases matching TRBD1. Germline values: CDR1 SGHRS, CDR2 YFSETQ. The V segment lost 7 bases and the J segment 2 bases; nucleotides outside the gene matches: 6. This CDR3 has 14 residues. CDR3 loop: CASSTGLAGNTIYF. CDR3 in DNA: TGCGCCAGCTCGACAGGGCTCGCTGGAAACACCATATATTTT.

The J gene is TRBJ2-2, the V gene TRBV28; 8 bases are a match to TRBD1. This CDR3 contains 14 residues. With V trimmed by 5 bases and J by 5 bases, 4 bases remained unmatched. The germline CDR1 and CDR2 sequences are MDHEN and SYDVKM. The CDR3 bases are TGTGCCAGCAGTGCAGGGGGCGGAACCGGGGAGCTGTTTTTT. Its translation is CASSAGGGTGELFF.

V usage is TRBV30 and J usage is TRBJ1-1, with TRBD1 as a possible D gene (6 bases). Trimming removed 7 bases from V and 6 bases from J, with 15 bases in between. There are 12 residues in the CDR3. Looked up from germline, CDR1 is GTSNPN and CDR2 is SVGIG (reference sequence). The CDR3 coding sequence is TGTGCCTTACAAACAGGGAAGGCTGAAGCTTTCTTT. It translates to CALQTGKAEAFF.

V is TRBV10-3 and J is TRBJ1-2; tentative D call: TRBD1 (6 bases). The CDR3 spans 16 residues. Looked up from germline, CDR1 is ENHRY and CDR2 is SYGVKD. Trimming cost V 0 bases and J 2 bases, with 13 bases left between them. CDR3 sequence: CAISESRADSNYGYTF. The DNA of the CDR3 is TGTGCCATCAGTGAGTCACGGGCGGACAGCAACTATGGCTACACCTTC.

The CDR3 DNA sequence: TGTGCCAGCAGCCTTCGCCTTGAACCTGGGACAGATACGCAGTATTTT. It translates to CASSLRLEPGTDTQYF. The chain uses TRBV9 and TRBJ2-3, with D unclear. Germline CDR1 SGDLS, CDR2 YYNGEE. The CDR3 runs to 16 residues. Trimming removed 4 bases from V and 3 bases from J, with 18 bases in between.

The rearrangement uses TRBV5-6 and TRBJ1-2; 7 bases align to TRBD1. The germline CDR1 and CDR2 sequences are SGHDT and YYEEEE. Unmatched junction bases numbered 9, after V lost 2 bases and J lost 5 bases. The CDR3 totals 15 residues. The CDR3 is CASSLSDREWYGYTF. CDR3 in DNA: TGTGCCAGCAGCTTATCCGACAGGGAATGGTATGGCTACACCTTC.

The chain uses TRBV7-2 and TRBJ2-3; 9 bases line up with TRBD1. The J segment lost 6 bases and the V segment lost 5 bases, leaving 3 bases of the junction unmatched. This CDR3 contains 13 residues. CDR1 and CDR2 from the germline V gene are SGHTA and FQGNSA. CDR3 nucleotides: TGTGCCAGCAGCAGGACAGGGGCGGATACGCAGTATTTT. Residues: CASSRTGADTQYF.

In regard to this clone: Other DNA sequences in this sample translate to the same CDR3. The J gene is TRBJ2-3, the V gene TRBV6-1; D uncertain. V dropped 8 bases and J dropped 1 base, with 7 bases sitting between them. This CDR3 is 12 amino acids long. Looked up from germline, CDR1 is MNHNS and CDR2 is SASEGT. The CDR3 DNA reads TGTGCCAGCGGTAGGGGCACAGATACGCAGTATTTT. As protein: CASGRGTDTQYF.

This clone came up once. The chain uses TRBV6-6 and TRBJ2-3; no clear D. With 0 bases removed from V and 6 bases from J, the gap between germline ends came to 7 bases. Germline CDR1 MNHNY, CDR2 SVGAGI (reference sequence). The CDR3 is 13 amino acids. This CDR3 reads CASSYSGPDTQYF. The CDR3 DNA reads TGTGCCAGCAGTTACTCGGGCCCGGATACGCAGTATTTT.

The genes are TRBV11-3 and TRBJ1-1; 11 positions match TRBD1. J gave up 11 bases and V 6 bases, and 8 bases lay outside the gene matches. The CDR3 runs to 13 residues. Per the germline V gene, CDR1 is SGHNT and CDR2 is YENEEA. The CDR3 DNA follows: TGTGCCAGCAGTGGTGGGACAGGGGGTGTTGCTTTCTTT. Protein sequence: CASSGGTGGVAFF.

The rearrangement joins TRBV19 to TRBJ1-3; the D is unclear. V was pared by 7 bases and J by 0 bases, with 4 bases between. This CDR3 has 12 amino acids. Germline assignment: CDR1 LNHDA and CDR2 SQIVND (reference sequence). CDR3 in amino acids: CASTRSGNTIYF. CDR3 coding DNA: TGTGCCAGTACGCGCTCTGGAAACACCATATATTTT.

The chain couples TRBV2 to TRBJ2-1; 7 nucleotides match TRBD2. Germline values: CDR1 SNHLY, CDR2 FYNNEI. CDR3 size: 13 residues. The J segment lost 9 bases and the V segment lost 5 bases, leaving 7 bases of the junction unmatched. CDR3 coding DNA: TGTGCCAGCAGTCCCGGACTAGTTAGTGAGCAGTTCTTC. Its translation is CASSPGLVSEQFF.

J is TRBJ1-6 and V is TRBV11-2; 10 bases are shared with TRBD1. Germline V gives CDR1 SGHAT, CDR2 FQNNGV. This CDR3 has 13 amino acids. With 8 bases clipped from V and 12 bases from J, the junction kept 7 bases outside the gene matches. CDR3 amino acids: CASATGGAVPLHF. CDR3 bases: TGTGCCAGCGCGACAGGGGGCGCGGTACCCCTCCACTTT.

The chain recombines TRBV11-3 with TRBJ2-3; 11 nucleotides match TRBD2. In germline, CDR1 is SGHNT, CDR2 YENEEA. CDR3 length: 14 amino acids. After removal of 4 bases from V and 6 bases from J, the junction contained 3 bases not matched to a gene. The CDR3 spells CASSSWTSGDTQYF. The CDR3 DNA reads TGTGCCAGCAGCTCCTGGACTAGCGGGGATACGCAGTATTTT.

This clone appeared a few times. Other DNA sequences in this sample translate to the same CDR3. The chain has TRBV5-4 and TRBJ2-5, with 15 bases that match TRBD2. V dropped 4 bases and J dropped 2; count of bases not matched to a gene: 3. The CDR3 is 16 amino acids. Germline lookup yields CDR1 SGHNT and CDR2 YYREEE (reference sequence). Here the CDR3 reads CASSAGTSGGQETQYF. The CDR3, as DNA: TGTGCCAGCAGCGCCGGGACTAGCGGGGGGCAAGAGACCCAGTACTTC.

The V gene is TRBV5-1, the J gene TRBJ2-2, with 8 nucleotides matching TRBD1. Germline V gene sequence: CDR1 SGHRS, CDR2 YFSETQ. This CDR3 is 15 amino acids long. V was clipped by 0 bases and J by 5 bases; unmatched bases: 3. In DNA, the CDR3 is TGCGCCAGCAGCTTGGCGGGACAGGAGACCGGGGAGCTGTTTTTT. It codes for CASSLAGQETGELFF.

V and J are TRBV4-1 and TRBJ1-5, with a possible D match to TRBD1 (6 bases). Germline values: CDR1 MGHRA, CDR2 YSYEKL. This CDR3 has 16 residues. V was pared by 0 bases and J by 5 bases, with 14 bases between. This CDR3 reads CASSQDLTGGYQPQHF. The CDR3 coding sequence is TGCGCCAGCAGCCAAGATCTAACTGGGGGCTATCAGCCCCAGCATTTT.

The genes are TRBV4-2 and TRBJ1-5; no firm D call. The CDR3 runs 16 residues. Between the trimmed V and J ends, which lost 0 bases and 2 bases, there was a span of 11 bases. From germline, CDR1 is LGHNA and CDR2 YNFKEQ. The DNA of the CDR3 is TGTGCCAGCAGCCAAGATGCCGGTATCGGCAATCAGCCCCAGCATTTT. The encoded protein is CASSQDAGIGNQPQHF.

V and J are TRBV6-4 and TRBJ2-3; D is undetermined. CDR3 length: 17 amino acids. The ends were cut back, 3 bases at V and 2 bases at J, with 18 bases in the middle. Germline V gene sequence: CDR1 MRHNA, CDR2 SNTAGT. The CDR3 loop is CASSEPPSVPLTDTQYF. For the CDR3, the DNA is TGTGCCAGCAGTGAACCCCCCTCCGTCCCCCTCACAGATACGCAGTATTTT.

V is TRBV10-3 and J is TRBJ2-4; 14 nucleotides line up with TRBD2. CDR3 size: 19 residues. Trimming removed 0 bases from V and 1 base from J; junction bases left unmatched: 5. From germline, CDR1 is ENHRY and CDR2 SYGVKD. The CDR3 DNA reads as TGTGCCATCAGTGAGTCCGGGACTAGCGGGAGACGGGCCAAAAACATTCAGTACTTC. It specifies CAISESGTSGRRAKNIQYF.

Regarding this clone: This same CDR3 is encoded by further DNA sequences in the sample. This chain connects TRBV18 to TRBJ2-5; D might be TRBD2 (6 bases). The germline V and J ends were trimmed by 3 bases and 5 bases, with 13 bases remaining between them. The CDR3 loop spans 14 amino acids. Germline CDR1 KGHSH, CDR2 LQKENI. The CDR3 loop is CASSPSSGSETQYF. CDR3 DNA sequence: TGTGCCAGCTCACCTTCATCCGGGAGTGAGACCCAGTACTTC.

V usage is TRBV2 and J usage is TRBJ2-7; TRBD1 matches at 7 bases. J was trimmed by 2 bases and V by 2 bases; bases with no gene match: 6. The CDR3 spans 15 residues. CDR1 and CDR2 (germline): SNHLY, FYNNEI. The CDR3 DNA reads TGTGCCAGCAGTGAAACTGGACAGGATCCCTACGAGCAGTACTTC. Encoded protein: CASSETGQDPYEQYF.

The CDR3 DNA is TGTGCCAGCAGCGCCGACGGGAGGGGTCACGAGGAAAAACTGTTTTTT. Residues: CASSADGRGHEEKLFF. The rearrangement joins TRBV9 to TRBJ1-4, with a possible D match to TRBD1 (5 bases). Germline CDR1 SGDLS, CDR2 YYNGEE. Trimming took 3 bases from V and 8 from J, leaving 20 bases between them. CDR3 length equals 16 residues.

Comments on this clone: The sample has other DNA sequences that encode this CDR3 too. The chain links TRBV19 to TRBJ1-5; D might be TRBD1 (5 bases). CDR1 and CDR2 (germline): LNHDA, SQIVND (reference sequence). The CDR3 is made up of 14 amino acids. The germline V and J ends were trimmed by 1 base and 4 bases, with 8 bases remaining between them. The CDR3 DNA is TGTGCCAGTAGTATAGGGACAAAGAATCAGCCCCAGCATTTT. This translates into CASSIGTKNQPQHF.